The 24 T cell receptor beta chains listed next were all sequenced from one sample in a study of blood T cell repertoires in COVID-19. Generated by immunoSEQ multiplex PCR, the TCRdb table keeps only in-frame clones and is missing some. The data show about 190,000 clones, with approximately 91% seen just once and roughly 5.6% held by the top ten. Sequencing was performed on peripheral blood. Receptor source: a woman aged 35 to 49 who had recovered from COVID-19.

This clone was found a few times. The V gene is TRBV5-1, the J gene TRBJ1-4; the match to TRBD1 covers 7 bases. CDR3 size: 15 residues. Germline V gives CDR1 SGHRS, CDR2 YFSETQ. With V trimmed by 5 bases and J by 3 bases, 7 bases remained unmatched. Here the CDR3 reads CASRSGTVANEKLFF. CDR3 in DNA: TGCGCCAGCAGGTCGGGGACAGTGGCTAATGAAAAACTGTTTTTT.

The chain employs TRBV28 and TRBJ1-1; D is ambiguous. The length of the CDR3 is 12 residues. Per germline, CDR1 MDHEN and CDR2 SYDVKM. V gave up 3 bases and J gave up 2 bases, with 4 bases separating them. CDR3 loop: CASSLGNTEAFF. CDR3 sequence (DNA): TGTGCCAGCAGTTTGGGCAACACTGAAGCTTTCTTT.

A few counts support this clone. CDR3 sequence: CASSIDRGTGELFF. The CDR3 coding sequence is TGTGCCAGCAGCATCGACAGGGGCACCGGGGAGCTGTTTTTT. The chain recombines TRBV7-3 with TRBJ2-2, with 8 positions matching TRBD1. The CDR3 is made up of 14 amino acids. CDR1 SGHTA and CDR2 FQGTGA come from the germline V gene. The junction had 3 bases not matched to a gene; V was cut back by 5 bases and J by 4 bases.

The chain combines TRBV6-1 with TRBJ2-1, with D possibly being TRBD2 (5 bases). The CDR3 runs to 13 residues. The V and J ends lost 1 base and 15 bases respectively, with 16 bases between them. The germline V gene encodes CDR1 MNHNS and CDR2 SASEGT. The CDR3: CASSEVAMTNRFF. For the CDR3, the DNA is TGTGCCAGCAGTGAAGTCGCCATGACTAATAGGTTCTTC.

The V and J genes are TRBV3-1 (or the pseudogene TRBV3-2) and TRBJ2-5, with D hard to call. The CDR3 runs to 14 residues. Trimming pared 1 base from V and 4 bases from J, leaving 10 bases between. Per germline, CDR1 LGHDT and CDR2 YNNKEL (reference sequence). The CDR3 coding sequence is TGTGCCAGCAGCCAAGGTGTTCCGAGAGAGACCCAGTACTTC. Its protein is CASSQGVPRETQYF.

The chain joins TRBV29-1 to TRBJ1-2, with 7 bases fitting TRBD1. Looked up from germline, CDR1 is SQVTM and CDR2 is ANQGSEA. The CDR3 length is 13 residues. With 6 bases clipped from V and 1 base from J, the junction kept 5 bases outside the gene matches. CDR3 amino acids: CSVTTGINYGYTF. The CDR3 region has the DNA TGCAGCGTGACGACAGGGATTAACTATGGCTACACCTTC.

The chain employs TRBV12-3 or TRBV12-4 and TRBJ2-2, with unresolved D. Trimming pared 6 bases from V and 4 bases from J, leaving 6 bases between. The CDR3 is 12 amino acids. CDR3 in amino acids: CASSRGTGELFF. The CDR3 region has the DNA TGTGCCAGCAGCAGAGGCACCGGGGAGCTGTTTTTT.

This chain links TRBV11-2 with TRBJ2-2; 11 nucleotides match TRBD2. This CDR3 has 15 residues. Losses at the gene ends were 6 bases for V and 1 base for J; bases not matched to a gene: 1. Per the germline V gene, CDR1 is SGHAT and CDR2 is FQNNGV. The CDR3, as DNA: TGTGCCAGCAGAGGGACTAGCGGGAACACCGGGGAGCTGTTTTTT. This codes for CASRGTSGNTGELFF.

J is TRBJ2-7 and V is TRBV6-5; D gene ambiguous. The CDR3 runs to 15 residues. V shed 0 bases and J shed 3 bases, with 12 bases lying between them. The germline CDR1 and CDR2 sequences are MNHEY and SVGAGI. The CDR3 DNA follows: TGTGCCAGCAGTTACTCGAAACTCCCGTACTACGAGCAGTACTTC. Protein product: CASSYSKLPYYEQYF.

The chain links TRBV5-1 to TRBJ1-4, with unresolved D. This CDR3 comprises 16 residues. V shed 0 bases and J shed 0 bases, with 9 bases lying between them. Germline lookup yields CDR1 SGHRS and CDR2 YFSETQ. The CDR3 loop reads CASSLGAFSTNEKLFF. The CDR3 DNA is TGCGCCAGCAGCTTGGGAGCTTTTTCAACTAATGAAAAACTGTTTTTT.

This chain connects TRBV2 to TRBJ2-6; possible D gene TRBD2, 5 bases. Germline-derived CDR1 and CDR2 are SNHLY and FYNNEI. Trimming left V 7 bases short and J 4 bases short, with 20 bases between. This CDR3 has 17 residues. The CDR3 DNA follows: TGTGCCAGCACAAAGGGAGTAGGGTCCCTGGGGGCCAACGTCCTGACTTTC. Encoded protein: CASTKGVGSLGANVLTF.

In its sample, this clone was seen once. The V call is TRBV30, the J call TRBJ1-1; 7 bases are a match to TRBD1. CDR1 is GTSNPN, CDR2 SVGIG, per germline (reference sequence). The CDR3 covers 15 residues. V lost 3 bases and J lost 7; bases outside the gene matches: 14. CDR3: CAWRLTGLGLNEAFF. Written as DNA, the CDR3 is TGTGCCTGGAGACTGACAGGGTTAGGGCTAAATGAAGCTTTCTTT.

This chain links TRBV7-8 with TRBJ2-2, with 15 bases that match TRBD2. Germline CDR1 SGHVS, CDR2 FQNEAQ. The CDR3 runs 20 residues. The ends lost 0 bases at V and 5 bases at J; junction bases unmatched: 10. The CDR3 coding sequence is TGTGCCAGCAGCTTAGCCCGAGCCCATGGACTAGCGGGAGGGACCGGGGAGCTGTTTTTT. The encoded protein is CASSLARAHGLAGGTGELFF.

In DNA form, the CDR3 reads TGCGCCAGCAGCCAAGAAGGGACAGGTACTAACTATGGCTACACCTTC. This translates into CASSQEGTGTNYGYTF. J is TRBJ1-2 and V is TRBV4-3; 8 bases align to TRBD1. This CDR3 is 16 amino acids long. The germline gives CDR1 LGHNA, CDR2 YSLEER. V shed 0 bases and J 0 bases; nucleotides not matched to a gene: 3.

The CDR3 loop reads CASSERLTEAFF. The CDR3 bases are TGTGCCAGCAGCGAGAGGCTCACTGAAGCTTTCTTT. V gene TRBV7-9 combines with J gene TRBJ1-1; D unclear. Germline loops: CDR1 SEHNR, CDR2 FQNEAQ (reference sequence). This CDR3 is 12 amino acids long. V dropped 5 bases and J dropped 4 bases, with 8 bases sitting between them.

The CDR3 here is CSVDRQGERREQYF. The CDR3 nucleotides read TGCAGCGTTGACCGACAGGGGGAACGGCGCGAGCAGTACTTC. V is TRBV29-1 and J is TRBJ2-7; 9 positions match TRBD1. The germline V gene has CDR1 SQVTM and CDR2 ANQGSEA. This CDR3 contains 14 residues. J was trimmed by 6 bases and V by 3 bases; bases with no gene match: 9.

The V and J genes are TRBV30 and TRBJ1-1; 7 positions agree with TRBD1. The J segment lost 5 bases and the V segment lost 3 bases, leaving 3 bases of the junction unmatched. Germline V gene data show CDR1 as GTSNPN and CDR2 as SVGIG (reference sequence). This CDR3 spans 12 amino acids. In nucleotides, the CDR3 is TGTGCCTGGAGCCAGGGGGTAACTGAAGCTTTCTTT. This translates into CAWSQGVTEAFF.

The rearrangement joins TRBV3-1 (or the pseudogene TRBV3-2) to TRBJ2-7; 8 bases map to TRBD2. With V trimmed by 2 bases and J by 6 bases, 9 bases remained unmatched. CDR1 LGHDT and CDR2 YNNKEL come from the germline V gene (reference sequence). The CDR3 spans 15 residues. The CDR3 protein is CASSQRLAGKLEQYF. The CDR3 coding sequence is TGTGCCAGCAGCCAACGCCTAGCGGGTAAACTCGAGCAGTACTTC.

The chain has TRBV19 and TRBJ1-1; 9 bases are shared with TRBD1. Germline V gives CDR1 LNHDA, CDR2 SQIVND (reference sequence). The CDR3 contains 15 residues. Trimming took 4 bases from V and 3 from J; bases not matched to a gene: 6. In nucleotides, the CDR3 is TGTGCCAGTAGTAACAGGGGGCATCGGGACACTGAAGCTTTCTTT. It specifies CASSNRGHRDTEAFF.

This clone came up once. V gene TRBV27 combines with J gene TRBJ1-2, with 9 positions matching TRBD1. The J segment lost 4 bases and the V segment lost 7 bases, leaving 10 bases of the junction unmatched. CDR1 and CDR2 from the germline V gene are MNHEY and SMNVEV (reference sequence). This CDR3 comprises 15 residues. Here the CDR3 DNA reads TGTGCCAGCAACTCCCAACAGGGGGCTTTCTATGGCTACACCTTC. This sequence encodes CASNSQQGAFYGYTF.

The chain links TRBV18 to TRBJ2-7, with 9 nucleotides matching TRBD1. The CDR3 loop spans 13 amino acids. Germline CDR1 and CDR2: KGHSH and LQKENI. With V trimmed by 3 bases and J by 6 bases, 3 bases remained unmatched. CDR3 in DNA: TGTGCCAGCTCACCCGCGACAGGGGGCGAGCAGTACTTC. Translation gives CASSPATGGEQYF.

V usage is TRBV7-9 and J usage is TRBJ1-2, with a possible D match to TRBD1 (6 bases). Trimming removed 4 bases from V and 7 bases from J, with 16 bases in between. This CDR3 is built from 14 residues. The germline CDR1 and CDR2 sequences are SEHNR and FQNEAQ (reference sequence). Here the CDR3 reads CASSSGTYRSGYTF. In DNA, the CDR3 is TGTGCCAGCAGCTCCGGGACATACCGGTCTGGCTACACCTTC.

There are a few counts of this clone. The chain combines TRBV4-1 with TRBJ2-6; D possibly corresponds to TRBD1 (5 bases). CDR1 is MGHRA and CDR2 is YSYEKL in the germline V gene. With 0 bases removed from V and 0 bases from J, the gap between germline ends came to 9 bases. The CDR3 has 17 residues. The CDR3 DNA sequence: TGCGCCAGCAGCCAAGATGACAGAGCCTCTGGGGCCAACGTCCTGACTTTC. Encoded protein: CASSQDDRASGANVLTF.

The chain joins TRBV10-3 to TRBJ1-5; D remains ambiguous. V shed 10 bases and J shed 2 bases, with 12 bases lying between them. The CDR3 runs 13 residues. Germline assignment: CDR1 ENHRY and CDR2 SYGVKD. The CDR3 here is CATQPVGNQPQHF. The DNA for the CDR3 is TGTGCCACCCAACCGGTAGGCAATCAGCCCCAGCATTTT.